Below, 30 T cell receptor beta chains from the same sample are listed, as sequenced in a study of identical twins (dated by TCRdb to the mid-2010s). The library was built by means of 5' RACE. The instrument given in TCRdb is Illumina HiSeq 2000. TCRdb reworked the public reads: Q25 trimming with fastp, MiXCR clone assembly, productive beta chains retained. Each CDR3 protein appears once, grouped with its most common genes and DNA. This sample is represented by some 560,000 distinct CDR3 sequences; 9.6% of them were singletons. The ten largest clones represent 2.5% to 3.5% of the sample. This same sample was also part of a study on yellow fever vaccine responses in identical twins.

Sequencing was carried out using PBMCs. These receptors were taken from a woman under 30 in good health.

This clonotype was picked up many times. The CDR3 reads CATMGLAGVNEQFF. CDR3 bases: TGTGCCACCATGGGACTAGCGGGAGTCAATGAGCAGTTCTTC. This chain links TRBV10-3 with TRBJ2-1; 14 nucleotides match TRBD2. The ends lost 10 bases at V and 6 bases at J; junction bases unmatched: 5. The germline CDR1 and CDR2 sequences are ENHRY and SYGVKD. CDR3 length equals 14 residues.

The sample holds one count of this clonotype. The gene calls are TRBV19 and TRBJ2-7; 10 bases map to TRBD1. The V gene's germline CDR1 is LNHDA and CDR2 SQIVND (reference sequence). J lost 4 bases, V lost 3 bases, and 3 bases had no gene match. The CDR3 is 14 residues long. CDR3 nucleotide sequence: TGTGCCAGTAGTATTGGACAGGGGGAATACGAGCAGTACTTC. Amino acids: CASSIGQGEYEQYF.

The J gene is TRBJ1-5, the V gene TRBV3-1; D is unclear. The length of the CDR3 is 13 residues. Germline lookup yields CDR1 LGHDT and CDR2 YNNKEL (reference sequence). Between the trimmed V and J ends, which lost 3 bases and 9 bases, there was a span of 12 bases. The CDR3 DNA follows: TGTGCCAGCAGCCAGCGTGAGGGTCCGCCCCAGCATTTT. This encodes CASSQREGPPQHF.

Ten or more counts support this clonotype. The rearrangement uses TRBV9 and TRBJ2-3, with unresolved D. Germline V gene sequence: CDR1 SGDLS, CDR2 YYNGEE. The CDR3 runs 16 residues. Trimming shortened V by 3 bases and J by 2 bases, and 16 bases separated the two germline ends. CDR3 sequence: CASSAADLGITDTQYF. CDR3 bases: TGTGCCAGCAGCGCCGCCGATTTGGGTATCACAGATACGCAGTATTTT.

The V call is TRBV28, the J call TRBJ1-2; TRBD1 agrees at 9 bases. The CDR3 spans 14 residues. The germline V gene has CDR1 MDHEN and CDR2 SYDVKM. The J segment lost 5 bases and the V segment lost 6 bases, leaving 7 bases of the junction unmatched. The CDR3 spells CASSETDRGYGYTF. The CDR3 DNA is TGTGCCAGCAGCGAAACGGACAGGGGATATGGCTACACCTTC.

Many counts were recorded for this clonotype. The chain carries TRBV7-9 and TRBJ2-7; TRBD1 agrees at 7 bases. The CDR3 has 15 residues. Trimming took 7 bases from V and 1 from J; bases not matched to a gene: 10. Germline V gene sequence: CDR1 SEHNR, CDR2 FQNEAQ (reference sequence). CDR3 DNA: TGTGCCAGCACCTACGATGGGACAGCGTCCTACGAGCAGTACTTC. Amino acids: CASTYDGTASYEQYF.

This clonotype was picked up a small number of times. This chain joins TRBV6-2 or TRBV6-3 and TRBJ2-1; D is ambiguous. The length of the CDR3 is 15 residues. Trimming removed 0 bases from V and 8 bases from J, with 14 bases in between. From germline, CDR1 is MNHEY and CDR2 SVGEGT. The CDR3 DNA sequence: TGTGCCAGCAGTTACTCCCGGTCTGTTCCCCATGAGCAGTTCTTC. Translated, it gives CASSYSRSVPHEQFF.

The gene calls are TRBV4-2 and TRBJ2-1; 9 positions agree with TRBD2. Looked up from germline, CDR1 is LGHNA and CDR2 is YNFKEQ. CDR3 length: 17 residues. J lost 6 bases, V lost 3 bases, and 12 bases had no gene match. In DNA form, the CDR3 reads TGTGCCAGCAGCCAGAGTTTACTAGCGGGCCGGCTCAATGAGCAGTTCTTC. This sequence encodes CASSQSLLAGRLNEQFF.

In this sample, this clonotype turned up many times. This chain uses TRBV5-5 with TRBJ1-5; no definite D call. Trimming left V 0 bases short and J 0 bases short, with 7 bases between. The germline V gene encodes CDR1 SGHKS and CDR2 YYEKEE (reference sequence). This CDR3 is built from 15 residues. The CDR3 here is CASSLELYSNQPQHF. The CDR3 DNA reads as TGTGCCAGCAGCTTGGAGCTATATAGCAATCAGCCCCAGCATTTT.

The sample holds a few counts of this clonotype. The chain has TRBV12-3 or TRBV12-4 and TRBJ2-2, with D hard to call. V lost 5 bases to trimming and J lost 0 bases, with 10 bases between them. There are 15 residues in the CDR3. The CDR3 DNA reads as TGTGCCAGCAGTCCCCCGGACGCGAACACCGGGGAGCTGTTTTTT. It encodes CASSPPDANTGELFF.

This clonotype was observed at least ten times. This sequence joins TRBV2 and TRBJ2-1; weak D call: TRBD2 (7 bases). Germline V CDR1 and CDR2: SNHLY, FYNNEI. Trimming removed 11 bases at V and 5 bases at J, with 19 bases between. This CDR3 contains 14 residues. The CDR3 DNA sequence: TGTGCCTCACAGACAGGCCGGGAGGACAATGAGCAGTTCTTC. This codes for CASQTGREDNEQFF.

In its sample, this clonotype was seen once. The chain links TRBV9 to TRBJ2-3, with 8 nucleotides matching TRBD2. The CDR3 contains 15 residues. V trimming: 2 bases; J trimming: 4 bases; junction bases outside the gene matches: 6. Germline V gene lookup returns CDR1 SGDLS and CDR2 YYNGEE. CDR3 nucleotides: TGTGCCAGCAGCGTTGGACTAGCCACTCCAGATACGCAGTATTTT. Translated, it gives CASSVGLATPDTQYF.

A few counts support this clonotype. The chain has TRBV12-3 or TRBV12-4 and TRBJ2-7; D is unresolved. This CDR3 has 13 residues. The V and J ends lost 4 bases and 6 bases respectively, with 13 bases between them. The CDR3 coding sequence is TGTGCCAGCAGTTCCCCTCCCCCCCCCGAGCAGTACTTC. This codes for CASSSPPPPEQYF.

CDR3 residues: CSANHRAAKNIQYF. The CDR3 DNA reads TGCAGTGCAAACCACCGGGCCGCCAAAAACATTCAGTACTTC. This sequence joins TRBV20-1 and TRBJ2-4; no definite D call. Germline lookup yields CDR1 DFQATT and CDR2 SNEGSKA (reference sequence). Trimming shortened V by 6 bases and J by 1 base, and 13 bases separated the two germline ends. This CDR3 is 14 amino acids long.

This clonotype came up a few times. J is TRBJ2-7 and V is TRBV27; D unresolved. Trimming removed 0 bases from V and 2 bases from J, with 11 bases in between. This CDR3 contains 15 residues. Germline V gives CDR1 MNHEY, CDR2 SMNVEV (reference sequence). CDR3 sequence (DNA): TGTGCCAGCAGTTTATCTACCAACCCCGCCTACGAGCAGTACTTC. Its translation is CASSLSTNPAYEQYF.

At least ten counts were recorded for this clonotype. The chain carries TRBV11-2 and TRBJ2-3; TRBD1 or TRBD2 may be the D gene (5 bases each). The V gene's germline CDR1 is SGHAT and CDR2 FQNNGV. The CDR3 is 14 amino acids. The V and J ends lost 5 bases and 1 base respectively, with 10 bases between them. The CDR3 spells CASSARDGTDTQYF. The CDR3 DNA reads TGTGCCAGCAGCGCCCGGGACGGCACAGATACGCAGTATTTT.

This clonotype came up a few times. The chain uses TRBV29-1 and TRBJ2-1; D call uncertain. This CDR3 spans 14 amino acids. V was trimmed by 5 bases and J by 0 bases, leaving 11 bases between them. Looked up from germline, CDR1 is SQVTM and CDR2 is ANQGSEA. The CDR3 loop reads CSVLGTNSYNEQFF. Here the CDR3 DNA reads TGCAGCGTTTTGGGAACAAACTCCTACAATGAGCAGTTCTTC.

The chain uses TRBV10-1 and TRBJ1-5, with D unclear. V was shortened by 4 bases and J by 3 bases, with 10 bases between the two germline ends. This CDR3 is built from 14 residues. Per the germline V gene, CDR1 is WNHNN and CDR2 is SYGVQD (reference sequence). The CDR3 DNA sequence: TGCGCCAGCAGTGGAGGGCCCCCCAATCAGCCCCAGCATTTT. It is translated as CASSGGPPNQPQHF.

This clonotype was seen only a few times. This chain connects TRBV6-5 to TRBJ1-3; D unresolved. The CDR3 runs 11 residues. V lost 6 bases and J lost 7, with 7 bases in between. The germline V gene has CDR1 MNHEY and CDR2 SVGAGI. CDR3 in amino acids: CASRGWNTIYF. Here the CDR3 DNA reads TGTGCCAGCAGGGGCTGGAACACCATATATTTT.

The chain combines TRBV6-5 with TRBJ2-7, with D perhaps TRBD2 (5 bases). The CDR3 length is 15 residues. Germline lookup yields CDR1 MNHEY and CDR2 SVGAGI. V lost 2 bases, J lost 3 bases, and 14 bases lay in between. CDR3 bases: TGTGCCAGCAGTTACAGCGGTAATGGTGTCTACGAGCAGTACTTC. Its translation: CASSYSGNGVYEQYF.

This clonotype was seen many times. V is TRBV11-2 and J is TRBJ2-2; tentative D call: TRBD1 (6 bases). Germline CDR1 is SGHAT and CDR2 is FQNNGV. Trimming left V 4 bases short and J 2 bases short, with 14 bases between. This CDR3 has 16 amino acids. This CDR3 is CASSSPTGINTGELFF. The CDR3 DNA sequence: TGTGCCAGCAGCTCCCCTACAGGGATAAACACCGGGGAGCTGTTTTTT.

This clonotype was recorded at least ten times. V is TRBV28 and J is TRBJ1-1; tentatively, D is TRBD1 (6 bases). Looked up from germline, CDR1 is MDHEN and CDR2 is SYDVKM. The V end was cut by 7 bases, the J end by 7 bases, with 25 bases between. The CDR3 is made up of 16 amino acids. In DNA form, the CDR3 reads TGTGCCAGCACCGACAGGTTTAGTCAGGTCAGTTTTGAAGCTTTCTTT. Translating gives CASTDRFSQVSFEAFF.

This clonotype was found a few times. The chain is built from TRBV24-1 and TRBJ2-3, with TRBD1 matching over 10 bases. The ends lost 1 base at V and 5 bases at J; junction bases unmatched: 5. Germline V lookup: CDR1 KGHDR, CDR2 SFDVKD. The CDR3 sequence is 16 residues long. CDR3 nucleotide sequence: TGTGCCACCAGTGATTTAGGGACAGGGGCGAAAGATACGCAGTATTTT. It is translated as CATSDLGTGAKDTQYF.

This sequence joins TRBV28 and TRBJ2-1; D unresolved. V gave up 8 bases and J gave up 6 bases, with 23 bases separating them. CDR1 MDHEN and CDR2 SYDVKM come from the germline V gene. The length of the CDR3 is 16 residues. CDR3 sequence: CASGDEMRLWPNEQFF. CDR3 sequence (DNA): TGTGCCAGCGGAGATGAGATGAGGTTATGGCCCAATGAGCAGTTCTTC.

Many counts were recorded for this clonotype. The genes are TRBV11-2 and TRBJ2-2; TRBD2 agrees at 13 bases. Germline CDR1 reads SGHAT; CDR2 reads FQNNGV. CDR3 length: 15 residues. V was pared by 5 bases and J by 5 bases, with 2 bases of the junction left unmatched. In DNA form, the CDR3 reads TGTGCCAGCAGCCAGGGACTAGCGGGAACCGGGGAGCTGTTTTTT. Protein sequence: CASSQGLAGTGELFF.

Many counts were recorded for this clonotype. The rearrangement links TRBV6-2 or TRBV6-3 to TRBJ1-2, with a tentative D call TRBD1 (5 bases). The germline CDR1 and CDR2 sequences are MNHEY and SVGEGT. The CDR3 totals 13 residues. The V and J ends lost 5 bases and 1 base respectively, with 8 bases between them. CDR3 residues: CASSQTDNYGYTF. In DNA form, the CDR3 reads TGTGCCAGCAGTCAGACAGATAACTATGGCTACACCTTC.

This clonotype was detected only a few times. The V gene is TRBV14, the J gene TRBJ2-6; no reliable D call. Looked up from germline, CDR1 is SGHDN and CDR2 is FVKESK. V was cut by 1 base and J by 2 bases, with 9 bases left in between. This CDR3 contains 16 residues. This chain's CDR3 is CASSQAVFAGANVLTF. DNA of the CDR3: TGTGCCAGCAGCCAAGCGGTCTTCGCTGGGGCCAACGTCCTGACTTTC.

This clonotype has ten or more counts. This chain joins TRBV2 and TRBJ2-6; no firm D call. Trimming took 4 bases from V and 1 from J, leaving 8 bases between them. CDR3 length: 15 amino acids. Looked up from germline, CDR1 is SNHLY and CDR2 is FYNNEI. The CDR3 here is CASSVGTSGANVLTF. The CDR3 DNA sequence: TGTGCCAGCAGTGTTGGAACATCTGGGGCCAACGTCCTGACTTTC.

This clonotype was picked up a small number of times. CDR3 protein: CASSGARREQYF. DNA of the CDR3: TGCGCCAGCAGTGGGGCTAGACGCGAGCAGTACTTC. The chain links TRBV10-1 to TRBJ2-7; D is ambiguous. CDR1 WNHNN and CDR2 SYGVQD come from the germline V gene (reference sequence). CDR3 size: 12 residues. The germline V and J ends were trimmed by 4 bases and 6 bases, with 10 bases remaining between them.

CDR3 in amino acids: CSAPPAGRHSGNTIYF. In DNA, the CDR3 is TGCAGTGCCCCGCCCGCCGGACGGCACTCTGGAAACACCATATATTTT. The chain has TRBV20-1 and TRBJ1-3; unclear D gene. The V gene lost 6 bases and the J gene lost 0 bases, with 18 bases spanning the gap. This CDR3 spans 16 amino acids. CDR1 and CDR2 from the germline V gene are DFQATT and SNEGSKA (reference sequence).